This TCR beta chain was sequenced in a study of identical twins. Worth noting for this clonotype: Just one base apart from a much larger clone, this may be a read error.

The J segment lost 7 bases and the V segment lost 7 bases, leaving 16 bases of the junction unmatched. The CDR3 loop spans 14 amino acids. The germline CDR1 and CDR2 sequences are SQVTM and ANQGSEA. Template switching created a universal primer site, and the cDNA included unique molecular identifiers. Each CDR3 protein is one row after TCRdb ran MiXCR on the 5' RACE reads. The data show around 1.7 million distinct CDR3 sequences, around a third seen once. This receptor was identified in a newborn girl in good health. Sequencing used cord blood. The rearrangement joins TRBV29-1 to TRBJ2-7, with 7 nucleotides matching TRBD2. The CDR3 DNA follows: TGCAGCGCTGTCTCGGCGGGAGTAGACAATGAGCAGTACTTC. This sequence encodes CSAVSAGVDNEQYF.